The next 10 T cell receptor beta chains were all read from a single sample in a study of a mutant IDH1 vaccine in newly diagnosed glioma. Antigen specificity for these receptors is unknown. Time point given: week 35, safety follow-up. Topical imiquimod was applied with each vaccine dose, which held 300 ug of mutant IDH1 20-mer peptide. Method: immunoSEQ multiplex PCR; TCRdb's copy keeps in-frame clones and lacks some. This table has tens of thousands of clones, around 84% appearing once. Sequenced material: PBMCs, taken from a glioma patient whose treatment included an IDH1 peptide vaccine. The receptors were sampled from a woman under 30 with glioma.

The genes are TRBV28 and TRBJ2-3; the match to TRBD2 covers 11 bases. With 3 bases clipped from V and 5 bases from J, the junction kept 7 bases outside the gene matches. Germline lookup yields CDR1 MDHEN and CDR2 SYDVKM. The CDR3 sequence is 16 residues long. CDR3 bases: TGTGCCAGCAGTTTTATGGCTAGCGGGAGGAGAGATACGCAGTATTTT. This translates into CASSFMASGRRDTQYF.

This chain links TRBV10-3 with TRBJ2-5; D gene ambiguous. Per the germline V gene, CDR1 is ENHRY and CDR2 is SYGVKD. V was pared by 3 bases and J by 3 bases, with 8 bases between. This CDR3 is built from 13 residues. The CDR3 region has the DNA TGTGCCATCAGTGAACGGCAGAAAGAGACCCAGTACTTC. Residues: CAISERQKETQYF.

The J gene is TRBJ2-3, the V gene TRBV2, with D maybe TRBD2 (6 bases). V lost 6 bases, J lost 2 bases, and 9 bases lay in between. This CDR3 has 13 amino acids. In germline, CDR1 is SNHLY, CDR2 FYNNEI. CDR3 region: CASRGGYTDTQYF. CDR3 bases: TGTGCCAGCAGGGGGGGTTACACAGATACGCAGTATTTT.

The rearrangement links TRBV4-1 to TRBJ2-7; 11 nucleotides align to TRBD2. Germline lookup yields CDR1 MGHRA and CDR2 YSYEKL. With 1 base clipped from V and 0 bases from J, the junction kept 2 bases outside the gene matches. This CDR3 has 16 amino acids. The DNA of the CDR3 is TGCGCCAGCAGCCAAGTCACTAGCGGGAGCTCCTACGAGCAGTACTTC. Translation gives CASSQVTSGSSYEQYF.

This clone has more than one count but fewer than ten. The V gene is TRBV21-1, the J gene TRBJ1-5; the table assigns TRBD1, which was not confirmed against the DNA. TRBV21-1 is annotated as a pseudogene. The CDR3 has 12 amino acids. The CDR3 is CASRDRRLAQHF. DNA of the CDR3: TGTGCCAGCAGGGACAGGCGTTTGGCCCAGCATTTT.

The rearrangement uses TRBV29-1 and TRBJ1-2; D is perhaps TRBD1 (5 bases). The germline V and J ends were trimmed by 5 bases and 4 bases, with 11 bases remaining between them. There are 12 residues in the CDR3. The germline V gene encodes CDR1 SQVTM and CDR2 ANQGSEA. The CDR3 sequence: CSVTTQGYGYTF. CDR3 bases: TGCAGCGTTACAACGCAGGGCTATGGCTACACCTTC.

This clone turned up a few times. The J gene is TRBJ1-4, the V gene TRBV25-1, with 9 nucleotides matching TRBD1. Germline V gene sequence: CDR1 MGHDK, CDR2 SYGVNS. The CDR3 runs to 15 residues. With 4 bases clipped from V and 3 bases from J, the junction kept 3 bases outside the gene matches. The CDR3 sequence: CASSGWTGANEKLFF. As DNA, the CDR3 is TGTGCCAGCAGTGGTTGGACAGGGGCTAATGAAAAACTGTTTTTT.

This rearrangement joins TRBV29-1 to TRBJ2-3, with TRBD1 matching over 7 bases. The V and J ends lost 0 bases and 2 bases, in that order; junction bases with no gene match: 5. Per germline, CDR1 SQVTM and CDR2 ANQGSEA. The CDR3 is 15 residues long. Written as DNA, the CDR3 is TGCAGCGTTGAAGATCGGGGACAGACCACAGATACGCAGTATTTT. It yields the protein CSVEDRGQTTDTQYF.

J is TRBJ2-7 and V is TRBV28; 10 bases are a match to TRBD2. V was clipped by 9 bases and J by 3 bases; unmatched bases: 5. Germline V gives CDR1 MDHEN, CDR2 SYDVKM. The CDR3 consists of 13 residues. CDR3 sequence reads: CASTGLAVYEQYF. In DNA form, the CDR3 reads TGTGCCAGTACCGGACTAGCGGTCTACGAGCAGTACTTC. The variable domain in full, with the rest retrieved from reference TRBV28 and TRBJ2-7, is DVKVTQSSRYLVKRTGEKVFLECVQDMDHENMFWYRQDPGLGLRLIYFSYDVKMKEKGDIPEGYSVSREKKERFSLILESASTNQTSMYLCASTGLAVYEQYFGPGTRLTVT.

The chain is built from TRBV4-3 and TRBJ2-1; D is possibly TRBD1 or TRBD2 (6 bases each). CDR1 is LGHNA and CDR2 is YSLEER in the germline V gene. The V end lost 8 bases, the J end lost 5 bases, and 13 bases lay between the germline ends. The CDR3 totals 13 residues. The CDR3 DNA is TGCGCCAGCGGCGGGACACGTAACAATGAGCAGTTCTTC. Translating gives CASGGTRNNEQFF.